The 2 T cell receptor beta chains below all came from one sample that was sequenced in a study of shared clonotypes between healthy human individuals. Clones were read by immunoSEQ multiplex PCR, and TCRdb kept only the in-frame ones, dropping some. The data contain about 2 million clones, roughly 94% of them seen just once; the ten biggest clones take up 0.13%. Source material: naive CD4+ T cells sorted from blood. Subset in this sample: CD45RA+ positively selected. The receptors shown here come from a man younger than 35 in good health.

The chain couples TRBV6-1 to TRBJ2-1, with 7 bases lining up with TRBD1. The CDR3 extends over 14 amino acids. Germline V CDR1 and CDR2: MNHNS, SASEGT. V lost 6 bases, J lost 7 bases, and 9 bases stayed unmatched. As DNA, the CDR3 is TGTGCCAGCAGAAAGGGGGCCTTCGATAATGAGCAGTTCTTC. The encoded protein is CASRKGAFDNEQFF.

This chain joins TRBV5-4 and TRBJ2-5, with 7 bases aligning to TRBD2. This CDR3 is built from 13 residues. Germline V CDR1 and CDR2: SGHNT, YYREEE (reference sequence). Germline trimming cut 7 bases from V and 4 bases from J; bases unmatched to any gene: 7. This CDR3 is CASSGGSPETQYF. The DNA of the CDR3 is TGTGCCAGCTCCGGGGGGTCCCCAGAGACCCAGTACTTC.